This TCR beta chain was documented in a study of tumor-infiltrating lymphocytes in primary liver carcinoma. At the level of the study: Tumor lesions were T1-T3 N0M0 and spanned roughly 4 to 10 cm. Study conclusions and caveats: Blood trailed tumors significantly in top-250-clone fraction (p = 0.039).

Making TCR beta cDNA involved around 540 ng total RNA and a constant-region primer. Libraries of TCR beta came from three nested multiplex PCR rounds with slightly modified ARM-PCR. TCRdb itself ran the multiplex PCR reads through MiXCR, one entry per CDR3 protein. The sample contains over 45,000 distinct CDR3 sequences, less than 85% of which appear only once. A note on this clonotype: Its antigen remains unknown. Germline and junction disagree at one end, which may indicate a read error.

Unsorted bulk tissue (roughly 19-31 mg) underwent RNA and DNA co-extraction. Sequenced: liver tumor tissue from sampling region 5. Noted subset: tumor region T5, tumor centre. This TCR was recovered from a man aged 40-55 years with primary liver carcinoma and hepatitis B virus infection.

CDR3 residues: CANSLEAGGTNTQYF. Here the CDR3 DNA reads TGTGCCAACAGCTTGGAAGCGGGGGGCACAAACACTCAGTACTTC. The chain joins TRBV5-6 to TRBJ2-4; 9 bases fit TRBD2. The CDR3 has 15 residues. Germline V CDR1 and CDR2: SGHDT, YYEEEE.